This T cell receptor (beta chain) stems from a study of blood T cell repertoires in COVID-19. In the study overall: Italy, Spain and the United States were the sources of the convalescent and acute COVID-19 samples. T cells, B-cell-depleted T cells, or PBMCs provided the cDNA or gDNA that served as material.

J lost 9 bases, V lost 2 bases, and 7 bases had no gene match. This CDR3 contains 15 residues. Germline V lookup: CDR1 SEHNR, CDR2 FQNEAQ (reference sequence). Study processing details: Estimated nucleated cell counts came from reference gene primer amplification. The assay was immunoSEQ multiplex PCR, and TCRdb's table has in-frame clones only and misses some. For V, J and clone size, that table is used; D and trimming come from the DNA. The table includes 220,000 or so clones, about 80% detected once. The sequence derives from a woman aged 30 to 39 who had recovered from COVID-19. V gene TRBV7-9 combines with J gene TRBJ2-1; TRBD2 matches at 10 bases. Input material: peripheral blood. The CDR3 sequence is CASSLTPLAGSEQFF. The CDR3 DNA is TGTGCCAGCAGCTTAACCCCACTAGCGGGATCTGAGCAGTTCTTC.